This TCR beta chain was observed in a study of cytomegalovirus exposure and HLA in healthy donors. From germline, CDR1 is LNHDA and CDR2 SQIVND (reference sequence). V lost 5 bases and J lost 0, with 8 bases in between. The CDR3 has 15 residues. Concerning this clone: Its antigen is currently unknown.

Broader study findings: There were around 160 TCR beta chains listed as cytomegalovirus-associated. High sensitivity and specificity were reportedly achieved when the classifier diagnosed cytomegalovirus status. A link between a missense DCLRE1C variant and TCR beta V- and J-gene trimming emerged from a later analysis.

PCR was performed using 60 Vbeta and 13 Jbeta primers. Sequencing used immunoSEQ multiplex PCR; TCRdb keeps in-frame clones, though not all of them. The profile shows approximately 190,000 clones, approximately 78% of them singletons. Donors showed nominal health when sampled, although they likely had unrecorded immune exposures. The receptor was derived from a young woman in good health and CMV-seropositive. The rearrangement joins TRBV19 to TRBJ2-6, with unresolved D. Sequencing was performed on PBMCs. Written as DNA, the CDR3 is TGTGCCAGTAGTTCAGTCCCCTCTGGGGCCAACGTCCTGACTTTC. This gives the protein CASSSVPSGANVLTF.